This T cell receptor beta chain was captured in a study of T cell changes during pregnancy in multiple sclerosis. Sequencing used immunoSEQ multiplex PCR; TCRdb keeps in-frame clones, though not all of them. Here the sample spans roughly 30,000 clones, around 88% being singletons. The V gene's germline CDR1 is SGHAT and CDR2 FQNNGV. Trimming took off 3 bases at V and 6 bases at J, with 9 bases between the two ends. The CDR3 runs 13 residues. This specimen was CD4+ T cells from peripheral blood mononuclear cells, taken in the first trimester of pregnancy. This chain connects TRBV11-2 to TRBJ1-5, with D tentatively TRBD1 (6 bases). The clonotype originates from a female donor in good health, enrolled as a control in a pregnancy study. The CDR3 is CASSFGQLQPQHF. The DNA of the CDR3 is TGTGCCAGCAGCTTTGGACAGCTTCAGCCCCAGCATTTT.